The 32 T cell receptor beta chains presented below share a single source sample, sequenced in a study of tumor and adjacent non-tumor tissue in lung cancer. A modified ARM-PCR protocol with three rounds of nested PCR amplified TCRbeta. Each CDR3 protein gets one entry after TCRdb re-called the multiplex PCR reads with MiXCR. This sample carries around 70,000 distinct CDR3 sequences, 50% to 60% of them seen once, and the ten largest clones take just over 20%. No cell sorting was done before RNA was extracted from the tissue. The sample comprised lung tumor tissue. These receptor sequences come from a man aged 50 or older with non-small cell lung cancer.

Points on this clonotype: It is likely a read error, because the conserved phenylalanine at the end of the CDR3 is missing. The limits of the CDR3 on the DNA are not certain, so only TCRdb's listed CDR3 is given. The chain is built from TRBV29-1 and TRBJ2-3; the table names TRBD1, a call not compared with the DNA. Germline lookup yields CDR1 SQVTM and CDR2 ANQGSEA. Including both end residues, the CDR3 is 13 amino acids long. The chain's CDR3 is CSVVGGTTDTEYC.

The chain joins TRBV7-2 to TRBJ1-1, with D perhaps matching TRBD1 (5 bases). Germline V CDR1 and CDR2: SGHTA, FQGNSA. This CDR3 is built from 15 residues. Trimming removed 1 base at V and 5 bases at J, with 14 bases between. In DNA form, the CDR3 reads TGTGCCAGCAGCTTAGAACGGACGGAGGGGACTGAAGCTTTCTTT. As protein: CASSLERTEGTEAFF.

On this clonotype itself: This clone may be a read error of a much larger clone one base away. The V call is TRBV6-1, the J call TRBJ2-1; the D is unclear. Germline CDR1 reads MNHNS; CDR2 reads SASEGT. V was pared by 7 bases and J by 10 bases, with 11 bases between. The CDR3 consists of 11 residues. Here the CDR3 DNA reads TGTGCCAGCAACGAGCATGGCGAGCAGTTCTTC. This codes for CASNEHGEQFF.

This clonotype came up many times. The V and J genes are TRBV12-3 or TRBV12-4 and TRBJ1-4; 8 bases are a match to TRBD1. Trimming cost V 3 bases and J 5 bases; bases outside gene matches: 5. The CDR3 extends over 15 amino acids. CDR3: CASSFDRGGNEKLFF. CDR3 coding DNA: TGTGCCAGCAGTTTCGACAGGGGCGGGAATGAAAAACTGTTTTTT.

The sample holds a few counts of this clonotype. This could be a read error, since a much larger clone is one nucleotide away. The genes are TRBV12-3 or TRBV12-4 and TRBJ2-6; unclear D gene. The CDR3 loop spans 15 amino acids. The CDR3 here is CASTPSGTGTNVLTF. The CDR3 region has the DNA TGTGCCAGCACCCCCAGTGGAACTGGGACCAACGTCCTGACTTTC.

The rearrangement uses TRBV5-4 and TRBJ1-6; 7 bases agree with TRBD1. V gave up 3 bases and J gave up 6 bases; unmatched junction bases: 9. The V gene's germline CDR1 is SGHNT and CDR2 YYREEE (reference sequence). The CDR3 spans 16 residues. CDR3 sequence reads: CASSSRWDRTNSPLHF. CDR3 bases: TGTGCCAGCAGCTCAAGGTGGGACAGAACTAATTCACCCCTCCACTTT.

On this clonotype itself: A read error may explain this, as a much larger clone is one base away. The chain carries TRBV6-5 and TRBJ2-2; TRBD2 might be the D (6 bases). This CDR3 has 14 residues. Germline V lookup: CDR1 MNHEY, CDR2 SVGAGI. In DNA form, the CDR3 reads TGTGCCAGCAGTAGAGATAGAGCTACCGGGGGGCTGTTTTTT. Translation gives CASSRDRATGGLFF.

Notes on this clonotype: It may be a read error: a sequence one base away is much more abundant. The CDR3 sequence: CASIRGTGSKNIQYF. DNA of the CDR3: TGTGCCAGCATTCGGGGGACAGGGTCCAAAAACATTCAGTACTTC. The V gene is TRBV6-6, the J gene TRBJ2-4, with 9 bases fitting TRBD1. This CDR3 region has 15 residues. Germline trimming cut 7 bases from V and 2 bases from J; bases unmatched to any gene: 6. CDR1 and CDR2 from the germline V gene are MNHNY and SVGAGI (reference sequence).

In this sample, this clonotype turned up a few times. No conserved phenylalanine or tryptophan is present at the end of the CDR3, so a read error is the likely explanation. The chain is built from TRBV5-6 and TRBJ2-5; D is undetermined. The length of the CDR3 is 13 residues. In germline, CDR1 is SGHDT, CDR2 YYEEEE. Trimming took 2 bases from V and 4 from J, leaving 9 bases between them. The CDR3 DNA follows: TGTGCCAGCAGCTTCGGCGTCCGAGAGACCCAGTACTAC. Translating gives CASSFGVRETQYY.

The CDR3 region has the DNA TGTGCCAGCAGCTTAGTTTTCGGGTTAGGAAACACCATATATTTT. Translated: CASSLVFGLGNTIYF. The V gene is TRBV11-2, the J gene TRBJ1-3; D unclear. The germline gives CDR1 SGHAT, CDR2 FQNNGV. The CDR3 covers 15 residues. The germline V and J ends were trimmed by 1 base and 4 bases, with 11 bases remaining between them.

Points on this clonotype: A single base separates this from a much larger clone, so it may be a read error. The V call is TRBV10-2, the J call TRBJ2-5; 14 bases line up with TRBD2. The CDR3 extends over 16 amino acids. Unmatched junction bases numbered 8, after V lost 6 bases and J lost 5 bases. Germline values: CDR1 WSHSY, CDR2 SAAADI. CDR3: CASSLGLAGVVETQYF. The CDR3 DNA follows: TGCGCCAGCAGCTTGGGACTAGCGGGAGTCGTGGAGACCCAGTACTTC.

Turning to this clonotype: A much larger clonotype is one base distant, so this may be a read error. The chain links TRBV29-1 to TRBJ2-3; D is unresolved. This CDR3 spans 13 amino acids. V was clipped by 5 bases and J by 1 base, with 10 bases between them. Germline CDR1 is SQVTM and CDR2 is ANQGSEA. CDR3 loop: CSVLAGGTDTQYF. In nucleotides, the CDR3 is TGCAGCGTTTTGGCCGGTGGCACAGATACGCAGTATTTT.

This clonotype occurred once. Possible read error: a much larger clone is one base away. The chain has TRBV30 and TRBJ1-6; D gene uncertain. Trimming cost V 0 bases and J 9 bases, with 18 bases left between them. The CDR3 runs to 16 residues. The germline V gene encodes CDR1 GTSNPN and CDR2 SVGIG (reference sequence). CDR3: CAWSVRVGSAGSPLHF. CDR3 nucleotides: TGTGCCTGGAGTGTACGCGTGGGGTCCGCTGGTTCACCCCTCCACTTT. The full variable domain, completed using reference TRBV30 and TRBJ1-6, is SQTIHQWPATLVQPVGSPLSLECTVEGTSNPNLYWYRQAAGRGLQLLFYSVGIGQISSEVPQNLSASRPQDRQFILSSKKLLLSDSGFYLCAWSVRVGSAGSPLHFGNGTRLTVT.

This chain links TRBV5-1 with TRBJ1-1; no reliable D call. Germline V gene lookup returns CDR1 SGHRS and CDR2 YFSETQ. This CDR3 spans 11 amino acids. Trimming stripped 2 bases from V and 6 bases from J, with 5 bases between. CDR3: CASSLGAEAFF. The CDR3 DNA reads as TGCGCCAGCAGCTTAGGCGCTGAAGCTTTCTTT.

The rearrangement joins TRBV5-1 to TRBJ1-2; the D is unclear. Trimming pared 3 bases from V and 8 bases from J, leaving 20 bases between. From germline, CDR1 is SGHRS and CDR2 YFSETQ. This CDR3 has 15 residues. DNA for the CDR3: TGCGCCAGCAGCTCTGGGGAGGGCTTCGCTGGAGGCTACACCTTC. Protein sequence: CASSSGEGFAGGYTF.

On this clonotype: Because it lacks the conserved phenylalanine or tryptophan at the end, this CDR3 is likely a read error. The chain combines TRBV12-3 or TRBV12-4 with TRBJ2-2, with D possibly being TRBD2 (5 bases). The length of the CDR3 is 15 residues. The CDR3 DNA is TGTGCCGGCAGAACCTCGGGGATGGCCACCGGGGAGCTGTTTTCT. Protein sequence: CAGRTSGMATGELFS.

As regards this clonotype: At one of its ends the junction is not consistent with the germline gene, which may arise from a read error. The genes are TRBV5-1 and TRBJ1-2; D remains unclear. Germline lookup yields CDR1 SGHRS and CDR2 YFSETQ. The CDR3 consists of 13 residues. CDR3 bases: TGCGACAGCAGTCTGAGCGGGGTAGACGGCTACACCTTC. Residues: CDSSLSGVDGYTF.

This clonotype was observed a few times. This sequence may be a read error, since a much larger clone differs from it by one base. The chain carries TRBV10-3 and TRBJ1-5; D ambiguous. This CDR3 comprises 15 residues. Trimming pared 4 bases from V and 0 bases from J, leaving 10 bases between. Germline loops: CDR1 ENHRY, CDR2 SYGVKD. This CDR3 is CAISAPGDSNQPQHF. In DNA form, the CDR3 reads TGTGCCATCAGTGCCCCTGGGGATAGCAATCAGCCCCAGCATTTT.

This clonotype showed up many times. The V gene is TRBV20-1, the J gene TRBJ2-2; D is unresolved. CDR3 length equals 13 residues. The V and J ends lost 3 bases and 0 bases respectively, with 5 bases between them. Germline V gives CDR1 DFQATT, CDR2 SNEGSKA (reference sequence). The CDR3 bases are TGCAGTGCTAGTAAGGCGAACACCGGGGAGCTGTTTTTT. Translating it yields CSASKANTGELFF.

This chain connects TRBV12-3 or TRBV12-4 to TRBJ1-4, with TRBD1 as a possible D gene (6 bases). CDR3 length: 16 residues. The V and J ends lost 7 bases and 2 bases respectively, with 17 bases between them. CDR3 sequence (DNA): TGTGCCAGCAACAGAGGGGGGGCAACGACTAATGAAAAACTGTTTTTT. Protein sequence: CASNRGGATTNEKLFF.

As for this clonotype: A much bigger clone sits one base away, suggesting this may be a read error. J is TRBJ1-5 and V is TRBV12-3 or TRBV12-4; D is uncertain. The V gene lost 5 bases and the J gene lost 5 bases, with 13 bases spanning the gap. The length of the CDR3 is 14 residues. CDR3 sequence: CASSLSGGDQPQHF. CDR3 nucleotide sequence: TGTGCCAGCAGTCTCTCGGGAGGCGATCAGCCCCAGCATTTT.

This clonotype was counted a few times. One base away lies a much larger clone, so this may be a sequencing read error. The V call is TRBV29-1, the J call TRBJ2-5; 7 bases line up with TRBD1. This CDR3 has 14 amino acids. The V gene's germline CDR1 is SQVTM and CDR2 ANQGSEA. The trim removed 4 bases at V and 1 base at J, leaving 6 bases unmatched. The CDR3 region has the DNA TGCAGCGTTGTACTAGGGGACAGCCAAGAGACCCAGTACTTC. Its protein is CSVVLGDSQETQYF.

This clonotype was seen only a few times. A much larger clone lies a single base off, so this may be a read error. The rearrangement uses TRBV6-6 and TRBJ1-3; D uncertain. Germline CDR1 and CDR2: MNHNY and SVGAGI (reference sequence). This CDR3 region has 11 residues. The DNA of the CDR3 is TGTCCCAGTTCTTCAGGAAACACCATATATTTT. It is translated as CPSSSGNTIYF.

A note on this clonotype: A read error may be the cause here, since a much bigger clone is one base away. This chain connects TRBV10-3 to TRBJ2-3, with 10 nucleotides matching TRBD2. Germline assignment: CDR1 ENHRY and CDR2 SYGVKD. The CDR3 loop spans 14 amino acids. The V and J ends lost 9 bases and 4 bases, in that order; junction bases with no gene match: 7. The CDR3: CAMRSGGTADTQYF. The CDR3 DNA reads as TGTGCCATGCGTAGCGGGGGGACCGCAGATACGCAGTATTTT.

The CDR3 nucleotides read TGTGCCAGCTCCTGGGGGGGTTCCTACGAGCAGTACTTC. Translated, it gives CASSWGGSYEQYF. The rearrangement uses TRBV25-1 and TRBJ2-7, with TRBD2 matching 7 bases. V shed 8 bases, J shed 1 base, and the junction held 5 bases outside the gene matches. CDR1 MGHDK and CDR2 SYGVNS come from the germline V gene. This CDR3 spans 13 amino acids.

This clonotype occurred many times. CDR3 DNA sequence: TGTGCCAGCAGCCGCGGTGGACTAGTGGGACGCAATGAGCAGTTCTTC. This translates into CASSRGGLVGRNEQFF. The rearrangement joins TRBV28 to TRBJ2-1; 7 nucleotides line up with TRBD2. The CDR3 is 16 residues long. Germline CDR1 MDHEN, CDR2 SYDVKM. The V gene end was trimmed by 6 bases and the J gene end by 6 bases; junction bases not matched to a gene: 14. The variable domain in full, completed from reference TRBV28 and TRBJ2-1, reads DVKVTQSSRYLVKRTGEKVFLECVQDMDHENMFWYRQDPGLGLRLIYFSYDVKMKEKGDIPEGYSVSREKKERFSLILESASTNQTSMYLCASSRGGLVGRNEQFFGPGTRLTVL.

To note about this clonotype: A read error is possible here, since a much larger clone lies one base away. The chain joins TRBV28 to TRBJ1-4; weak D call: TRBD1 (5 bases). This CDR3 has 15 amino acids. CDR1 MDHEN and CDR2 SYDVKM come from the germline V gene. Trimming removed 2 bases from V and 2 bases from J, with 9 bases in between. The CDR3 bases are TGTGCCAGCAGTTTAGGGGGGGGGACTAATGAAAAACTGTTTTTT. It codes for CASSLGGGTNEKLFF.

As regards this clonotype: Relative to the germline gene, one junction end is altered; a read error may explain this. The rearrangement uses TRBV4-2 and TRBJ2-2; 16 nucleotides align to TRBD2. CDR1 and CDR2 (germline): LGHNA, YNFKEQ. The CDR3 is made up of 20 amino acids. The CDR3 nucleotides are TGTGCCAGCAGCCAGGGTCCCGGGACTAGCGGGAGGGCCAACACCGGGGAGCTCGTTTTT. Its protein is CASSQGPGTSGRANTGELVF.

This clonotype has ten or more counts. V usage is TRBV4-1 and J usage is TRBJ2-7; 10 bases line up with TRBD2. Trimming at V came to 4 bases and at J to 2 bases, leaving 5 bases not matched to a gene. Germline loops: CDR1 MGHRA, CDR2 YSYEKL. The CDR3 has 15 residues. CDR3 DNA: TGCGCCAGCAGCCCGAGCGGGGGGGTGCCCTACGAGCAGTACTTC. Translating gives CASSPSGGVPYEQYF.

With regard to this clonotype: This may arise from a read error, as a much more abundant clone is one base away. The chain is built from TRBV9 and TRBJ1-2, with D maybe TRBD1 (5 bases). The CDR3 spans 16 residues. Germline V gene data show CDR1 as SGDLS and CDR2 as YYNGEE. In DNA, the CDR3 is TGTGCCAACAGCACCCACCCTGGGGCCGGAGGCTATGGCTACACCTTC. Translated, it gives CANSTHPGAGGYGYTF.

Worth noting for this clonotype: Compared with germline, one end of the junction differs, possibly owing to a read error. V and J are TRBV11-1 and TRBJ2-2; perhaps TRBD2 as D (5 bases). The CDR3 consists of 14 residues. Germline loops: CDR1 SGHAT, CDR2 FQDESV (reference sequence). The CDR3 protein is CAGSFHGRPGELFF. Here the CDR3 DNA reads TGTGCCGGCAGTTTTCATGGTCGGCCCGGGGAGTTGTTTTTT. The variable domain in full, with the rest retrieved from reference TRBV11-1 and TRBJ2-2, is EAEVAQSPRYKITEKSQAVAFWCDPISGHATLYWYRQILGQGPELLVQFQDESVVDDSQLPKDRFSAERLKGVDSTLKIQPAELGDSAMYLCAGSFHGRPGELFFGEGSRLTVL.

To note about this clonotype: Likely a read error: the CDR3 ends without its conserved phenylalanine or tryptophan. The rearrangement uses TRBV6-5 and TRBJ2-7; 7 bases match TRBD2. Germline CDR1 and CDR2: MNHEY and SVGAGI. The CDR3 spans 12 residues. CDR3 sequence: CTSGTPPYEQYS. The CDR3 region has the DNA TGTACCAGCGGGACCCCACCCTACGAGCAGTACTCC.